This record covers a single T cell receptor (beta chain). The sample originates from a study of blood T cell repertoires in COVID-19. As for the study in general: COVID-19 samples, acute and convalescent, were from the United States, Italy and Spain. From T cells, B-cell-depleted T cells, or PBMCs came the material, which was cDNA or gDNA.

The CDR3 runs 13 residues. The ends lost 6 bases at V and 2 bases at J; junction bases unmatched: 2. Looked up from germline, CDR1 is ENHRY and CDR2 is SYGVKD. Authors' processing steps: Amplification of reference gene primers was used by the study to estimate nucleated cell counts. The assay was immunoSEQ multiplex PCR, and TCRdb's table has in-frame clones only and misses some. The V and J calls and the clone size are those of that table, but D and trimming were determined from the DNA. The table includes tens of thousands of clones, about 80% detected once. The TCR originated in a human donor in a cohort sampled during active COVID-19. Input material: peripheral blood. This chain joins TRBV10-3 and TRBJ1-1; the match to TRBD1 covers 8 bases. Written as DNA, the CDR3 is TGTGCCATCAGGACAGGGGCCAACACTGAAGCTTTCTTT. Translation gives CAIRTGANTEAFF.